What follows are 21 T cell receptor beta chains derived from one specimen sequenced in a study of CD8+ T cells in alopecia areata. cDNA serving as the sequencing template came from extracted, reverse transcribed RNA. Some clones are missing from TCRdb's copy, which holds only in-frame ones; the method was immunoSEQ multiplex PCR. In the table there are 100,000 to 150,000 clones, 45% to 60% of which are singletons. Sample: CD4+ T cells sorted from blood, taken at week 0. Receptor source: a human donor with alopecia areata.

The J gene is TRBJ2-3, the V gene TRBV11-1; D is possibly TRBD1 or TRBD2 (5 bases each). From germline, CDR1 is SGHAT and CDR2 FQDESV (reference sequence). V dropped 4 bases and J dropped 3 bases, with 11 bases sitting between them. The CDR3 spans 14 residues. CDR3: CASSWGTETDTQYF. The CDR3 region has the DNA TGTGCCAGCAGCTGGGGGACGGAAACAGATACGCAGTATTTT.

This clone was seen a few times. The rearrangement uses TRBV11-1 and TRBJ2-7; 12 nucleotides line up with TRBD2. The CDR3 is made up of 17 amino acids. V was clipped by 5 bases and J by 0 bases; unmatched bases: 8. Germline V gene data show CDR1 as SGHAT and CDR2 as FQDESV (reference sequence). Here the CDR3 DNA reads TGTGCCAGCAGCCTCCGACTAGCGGGAGACCCCTCCTACGAGCAGTACTTC. Residues: CASSLRLAGDPSYEQYF.

J is TRBJ2-2 and V is TRBV7-7; 10 nucleotides line up with TRBD2. V lost 5 bases to trimming and J lost 0 bases; unmatched junction nucleotides: 6. CDR1 and CDR2 (germline): SSHAT, FNYEAQ (reference sequence). The CDR3 has 17 residues. The CDR3 reads CASSPTLAGANTGELFF. The CDR3 coding sequence is TGTGCCAGCAGCCCGACCCTAGCGGGGGCGAACACCGGGGAGCTGTTTTTT.

V usage is TRBV27 and J usage is TRBJ2-3, with D unresolved. Per germline, CDR1 MNHEY and CDR2 SMNVEV (reference sequence). V was cut by 4 bases and J by 2 bases, with 13 bases left in between. This CDR3 contains 15 residues. Here the CDR3 reads CASSYKNIITDTQYF. The CDR3, as DNA: TGTGCCAGCAGTTACAAGAACATAATCACAGATACGCAGTATTTT.

The chain carries TRBV7-3 and TRBJ2-3; D is unresolved. Germline lookup yields CDR1 SGHTA and CDR2 FQGTGA. The germline V and J ends were trimmed by 5 bases and 5 bases, with 11 bases remaining between them. The CDR3 is 13 residues long. Here the CDR3 reads CASSPQGEDTQYF. The DNA of the CDR3 is TGTGCCAGCAGCCCCCAAGGAGAAGATACGCAGTATTTT. Variable domain in full (rest from reference TRBV7-3 and TRBJ2-3): GAGVSQTPSNKVTEKGKYVELRCDPISGHTALYWYRQSLGQGPEFLIYFQGTGAADDSGLPNDRFFAVRPEGSVSTLKIQRTERGDSAVYLCASSPQGEDTQYFGPGTRLTVL.

This clone was detected only once. The chain has TRBV4-1 and TRBJ2-1; 9 nucleotides agree with TRBD2. The germline V gene has CDR1 MGHRA and CDR2 YSYEKL. V shed 2 bases and J 5 bases; nucleotides not matched to a gene: 10. CDR3 length: 17 amino acids. The CDR3 protein is CASSQNPMASGNNEQFF. CDR3 coding DNA: TGCGCCAGCAGCCAAAACCCCATGGCTAGCGGGAACAATGAGCAGTTCTTC.

V and J are TRBV28 and TRBJ2-7; 7 bases map to TRBD2. In germline, CDR1 is MDHEN, CDR2 SYDVKM. The CDR3 contains 14 residues. J gave up 4 bases and V 7 bases, and 10 bases lay outside the gene matches. In DNA form, the CDR3 reads TGTGCCAGCACTGTCGGCGGGAGTGGTTACGAGCAGTACTTC. This codes for CASTVGGSGYEQYF.

This clone occurred once. The chain couples TRBV28 to TRBJ2-1; 9 positions match TRBD2. V was clipped by 6 bases and J by 9 bases; unmatched bases: 3. The CDR3 runs 12 residues. CDR1 and CDR2 (germline): MDHEN, SYDVKM. Here the CDR3 DNA reads TGTGCCAGCAGACGGACTAGCGTTGAGCAGTTCTTC. Translated, it gives CASRRTSVEQFF.

The chain couples TRBV9 to TRBJ2-1; the match to TRBD1 covers 8 bases. The CDR3 is 14 residues long. Losses at the gene ends were 3 bases for V and 10 bases for J; bases not matched to a gene: 9. The germline gives CDR1 SGDLS, CDR2 YYNGEE. This CDR3 is CASSGIGQGGEQFF. The CDR3, as DNA: TGTGCCAGCAGCGGGATTGGACAGGGCGGAGAGCAGTTCTTC. The variable domain in full, completed from reference TRBV9 and TRBJ2-1, reads DSGVTQTPKHLITATGQRVTLRCSPRSGDLSVYWYQQSLDQGLQFLIQYYNGEERAKGNILERFSAQQFPDLHSELNLSSLELGDSALYFCASSGIGQGGEQFFGPGTRLTVL.

The CDR3 bases are TGTGCCAGCAGTTACTCGTGGAGCTCGAACACCGGGGAGCTGTTTTTT. The encoded protein is CASSYSWSSNTGELFF. The V and J genes are TRBV6-5 and TRBJ2-2, with D unresolved. Germline V CDR1 and CDR2: MNHEY, SVGAGI. V was trimmed by 0 bases and J by 0 bases, leaving 8 bases between them. The CDR3 has 16 residues.

The rearrangement joins TRBV2 to TRBJ2-4; 9 bases fit TRBD1. J lost 4 bases, V lost 4 bases, and 2 bases had no gene match. Germline lookup yields CDR1 SNHLY and CDR2 FYNNEI. This CDR3 has 14 amino acids. CDR3 protein: CASSVGQGKNIQYF. DNA of the CDR3: TGTGCCAGCAGTGTGGGACAGGGAAAAAACATTCAGTACTTC.

This clone has just one count. This chain uses TRBV11-2 with TRBJ1-5; D possibly corresponds to TRBD1 (5 bases). Trimming took 2 bases from V and 11 from J, leaving 13 bases between them. Germline CDR1 is SGHAT and CDR2 is FQNNGV. There are 13 residues in the CDR3. CDR3 coding DNA: TGTGCCAGCAGCTTAAACCACGGGGGGTCCCAGCATTTT. Translating it yields CASSLNHGGSQHF.

The rearrangement uses TRBV19 and TRBJ2-1, with 9 bases lining up with TRBD1. In germline, CDR1 is LNHDA, CDR2 SQIVND (reference sequence). This CDR3 region has 16 residues. V trimming: 5 bases; J trimming: 3 bases; junction bases outside the gene matches: 8. As DNA, the CDR3 is TGTGCCAGTAGTTACCTGACAGGGGGGGTCTACAATGAGCAGTTCTTC. Translated, it gives CASSYLTGGVYNEQFF. Complete variable domain (other parts from reference TRBV19 and TRBJ2-1): DGGITQSPKYLFRKEGQNVTLSCEQNLNHDAMYWYRQDPGQGLRLIYYSQIVNDFQKGDIAEGYSVSREKKESFPLTVTSAQKNPTAFYLCASSYLTGGVYNEQFFGPGTRLTVL.

V is TRBV13 and J is TRBJ2-1; 12 nucleotides agree with TRBD2. Germline loops: CDR1 PRHDT, CDR2 FYEKMQ (reference sequence). V trimming: 4 bases; J trimming: 7 bases; junction bases outside the gene matches: 5. The CDR3 contains 15 residues. In DNA form, the CDR3 reads TGTGCCAGCAGCTACCCTAGCGGGGGGGCGAATGAGCAGTTCTTC. Translating gives CASSYPSGGANEQFF. Full variable domain (rest looked up from reference TRBV13 and TRBJ2-1): AAGVIQSPRHLIKEKRETATLKCYPIPRHDTVYWYQQGPGQDPQFLISFYEKMQSDKGSIPDRFSAQQFSDYHSELNMSSLELGDSALYFCASSYPSGGANEQFFGPGTRLTVL.

The chain is built from TRBV7-9 and TRBJ1-3, with D possibly TRBD1 on 5 matching bases. CDR3 length: 15 residues. Germline CDR1 reads SEHNR; CDR2 reads FQNEAQ (reference sequence). V shed 5 bases and J shed 1 base, with 12 bases lying between them. The CDR3 loop is CASSLTGTSGNTIYF. The CDR3, as DNA: TGTGCCAGCAGCCTTACCGGGACGTCTGGAAACACCATATATTTT.

J is TRBJ2-3 and V is TRBV29-1; 9 bases are a match to TRBD2. Germline lookup yields CDR1 SQVTM and CDR2 ANQGSEA. V dropped 5 bases and J dropped 1; count of bases not matched to a gene: 1. The CDR3 contains 13 residues. CDR3 sequence reads: CSVQRGGTDTQYF. CDR3 in DNA: TGCAGCGTTCAGCGGGGGGGCACAGATACGCAGTATTTT.

The rearrangement uses TRBV9 and TRBJ2-3, with D possibly TRBD2 on 7 matching bases. Trimming removed 6 bases at V and 2 bases at J, with 16 bases between. This CDR3 is 15 amino acids long. The germline V gene encodes CDR1 SGDLS and CDR2 YYNGEE. The CDR3 nucleotides are TGTGCCAGCACTGCGACGGGGGGCCCCACAGATACGCAGTATTTT. It translates to CASTATGGPTDTQYF.

This chain uses TRBV7-3 with TRBJ2-5; a weak D match, TRBD1 (6 bases). V lost 5 bases, J lost 5 bases, and 21 bases lay in between. CDR1 and CDR2 from the germline V gene are SGHTA and FQGTGA. The CDR3 has 16 residues. In nucleotides, the CDR3 is TGTGCCAGCAGCCAGGGGACCAGGGGCATTTGGGAGACCCAGTACTTC. Translation gives CASSQGTRGIWETQYF.

The rearrangement links TRBV30 to TRBJ2-3, with 9 bases identical to TRBD1. The CDR3 totals 14 residues. Germline V lookup: CDR1 GTSNPN, CDR2 SVGIG (reference sequence). V lost 2 bases to trimming and J lost 3 bases; unmatched junction nucleotides: 3. The CDR3 loop reads CAWSWTGETDTQYF. In DNA, the CDR3 is TGTGCCTGGAGTTGGACAGGGGAGACAGATACGCAGTATTTT.

This chain joins TRBV19 and TRBJ2-2, with 12 bases lining up with TRBD2. This CDR3 spans 15 amino acids. The germline gives CDR1 LNHDA, CDR2 SQIVND (reference sequence). Losses at the gene ends were 4 bases for V and 6 bases for J; bases not matched to a gene: 3. Here the CDR3 DNA reads TGTGCCAGTAGTACCCGACTAGCGGGAGCCGGGGAGCTGTTTTTT. Translating it yields CASSTRLAGAGELFF.

On this clone: Other nucleotide sequences in the sample specify the same CDR3. This rearrangement joins TRBV7-6 to TRBJ2-5, with D unresolved. Deletions cut 5 bases from V and 4 bases from J, with 5 bases between. The germline CDR1 and CDR2 sequences are SGHVS and FNYEAQ. This CDR3 is built from 11 residues. In DNA, the CDR3 is TGTGCCAGCAGCCCCAGAGAGACCCAGTACTTC. It yields the protein CASSPRETQYF.